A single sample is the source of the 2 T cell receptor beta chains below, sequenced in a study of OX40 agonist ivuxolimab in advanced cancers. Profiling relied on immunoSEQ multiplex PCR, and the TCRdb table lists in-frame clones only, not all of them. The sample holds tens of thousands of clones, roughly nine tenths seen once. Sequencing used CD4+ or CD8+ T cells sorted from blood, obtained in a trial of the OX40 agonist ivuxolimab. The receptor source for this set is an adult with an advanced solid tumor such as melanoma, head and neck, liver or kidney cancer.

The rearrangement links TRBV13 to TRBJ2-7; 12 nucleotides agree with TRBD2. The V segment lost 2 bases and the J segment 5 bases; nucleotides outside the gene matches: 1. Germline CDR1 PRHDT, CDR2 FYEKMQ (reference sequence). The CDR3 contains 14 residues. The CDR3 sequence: CASSLRLAGDEQYF. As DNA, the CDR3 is TGTGCCAGCAGCTTAAGACTAGCGGGAGACGAGCAGTACTTC.

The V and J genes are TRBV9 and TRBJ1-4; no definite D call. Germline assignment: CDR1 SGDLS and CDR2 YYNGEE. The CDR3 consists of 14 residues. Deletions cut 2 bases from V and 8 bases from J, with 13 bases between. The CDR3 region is CASSVGRDGEKLFF. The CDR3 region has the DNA TGTGCCAGCAGCGTGGGGAGGGATGGCGAAAAACTGTTTTTT. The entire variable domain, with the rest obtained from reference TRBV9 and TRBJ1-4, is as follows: DSGVTQTPKHLITATGQRVTLRCSPRSGDLSVYWYQQSLDQGLQFLIQYYNGEERAKGNILERFSAQQFPDLHSELNLSSLELGDSALYFCASSVGRDGEKLFFGSGTQLSVL.